This T cell receptor beta chain emerged from a study of blood T cell repertoires in COVID-19. Across the whole study: T cells, B-cell-depleted T cells, or PBMCs provided the cDNA or gDNA that served as material.

CDR3 length equals 17 residues. The germline V gene has CDR1 SGHTA and CDR2 FQGNSA. V shed 3 bases, J shed 6 bases, and the junction held 10 bases outside the gene matches. The repertoire was sequenced with immunoSEQ multiplex PCR; TCRdb's copy has only in-frame clones and lacks some. The data contain some 29,000 clones, roughly 88% of them singletons. The chain is built from TRBV7-2 and TRBJ1-6; 8 positions agree with TRBD1. What was sequenced was peripheral blood. The sequence was collected from a man aged 65 to 85 with active or convalescent COVID-19. DNA for the CDR3: TGTGCCAGCAGCTTGATAATTACAGGGGGAATTAATTCACCCCTCCACTTT. Its translation: CASSLIITGGINSPLHF.